This T cell receptor (beta chain) derives from a study of cytomegalovirus exposure and HLA in healthy donors. Notes on the study in general: Reportedly, diagnosis of cytomegalovirus status by the classifier showed high specificity and sensitivity.

As regards this clone: The antigen remains undetermined.

The germline V gene has CDR1 MNHEY and CDR2 SVGAGI. With V trimmed by 8 bases and J by 4 bases, 7 bases remained unmatched. This CDR3 has 13 residues. Using immunoSEQ multiplex PCR, the repertoire was profiled, and TCRdb retains in-frame clones only, with some absent. The table records 150,000 or so clones, about 94% of them present only once. Sequencing was carried out using PBMCs. The TCR was taken from a man younger than 30 in good health and CMV-seropositive. V gene TRBV6-5 combines with J gene TRBJ2-7, with TRBD1 matching 8 bases. The CDR3: CASSRDRSYEQYF. The CDR3 DNA is TGTGCCAGCTCCCGGGACAGGTCATACGAGCAGTACTTC.